The 26 T cell receptor beta chains below all came from one sample that was sequenced in a study of T cell repertoires in cytomegalovirus infection. MiXCR, applied by TCRdb to the reads, yields one record per CDR3 protein. The sample lists about 920,000 distinct CDR3 sequences, around 32% occurring once. Their target antigens are unknown. Specimen: cultured CD8+ T cells from PBMCs, collected from culture after CMV antigen stimulation. These TCRs come from a human donor in good health (CMV status not recorded). Some clones in this sample may be carry-over from other donors' samples.

This clonotype occurred a few times. The genes are TRBV4-1 and TRBJ1-1; D not certain. CDR3 length: 14 amino acids. Germline values: CDR1 MGHRA, CDR2 YSYEKL. The V end was cut by 0 bases, the J end by 7 bases, with 12 bases between. CDR3 amino acids: CASSQDAPGIEAFF. The CDR3 nucleotides are TGCGCCAGCAGCCAAGATGCTCCGGGGATTGAAGCTTTCTTT.

V is TRBV23-1 and J is TRBJ2-7, with 8 bases lining up with TRBD1. Being an ORF, TRBV23-1 has a function that is uncertain. J gave up 7 bases and V 3 bases, and 11 bases lay outside the gene matches. The CDR3 is made up of 15 amino acids. CDR3 loop: CASSHPGQGAEEQYV. CDR3 nucleotide sequence: TGCGCCAGCAGTCATCCAGGTCAGGGGGCGGAAGAGCAGTACGTC.

This clonotype was seen a handful of times. The chain has TRBV6-8 and TRBJ2-3; D not resolved. Trimming took off 0 bases at V and 2 bases at J, with 12 bases between the two ends. The CDR3 covers 16 residues. Germline CDR1 MNHGY, CDR2 SAAAGT. The CDR3 DNA reads TGTGCCAGCAGTTACTCGAAGGCACTCTCCACAGATACGCAGTATTTT. Translated: CASSYSKALSTDTQYF.

V gene TRBV2 combines with J gene TRBJ2-3, with D perhaps TRBD1 (6 bases). This CDR3 is 17 amino acids long. Germline values: CDR1 SNHLY, CDR2 FYNNEI. The V end was cut by 6 bases, the J end by 4 bases, with 23 bases between. The CDR3 DNA reads TGTGCCAGCAGAGGGTTTTTTACAGGGTGGGGTGCAGATACGCAGTATTTT. Protein: CASRGFFTGWGADTQYF. Looking up the rest from reference TRBV2 and TRBJ2-3 gives the full variable domain: EPEVTQTPSHQVTQMGQEVILRCVPISNHLYFYWYRQILGQKVEFLVSFYNNEISEKSEIFDDQFSVERPDGSNFTLKIRSTKLEDSAMYFCASRGFFTGWGADTQYFGPGTRLTVL.

The genes are TRBV9 and TRBJ2-2, with TRBD1 identical over 10 bases. The ends lost 10 bases at V and 4 bases at J; junction bases unmatched: 13. CDR3 length: 16 amino acids. Germline V CDR1 and CDR2: SGDLS, YYNGEE. CDR3 bases: TGTGCCTCGGCGAAGACAGGGGGCGACGGCACCGGGGAGCTGTTTTTT. This encodes CASAKTGGDGTGELFF.

The chain carries TRBV6-2 or TRBV6-3 and TRBJ1-3; D is unclear. Looked up from germline, CDR1 is MNHEY and CDR2 is SVGEGT. The V end lost 6 bases, the J end lost 0 bases, and 12 bases lay between the germline ends. The CDR3 totals 15 residues. The DNA for the CDR3 is TGTGCCAGCAGCCGTTCAGGATCCTCTGGAAACACCATATATTTT. This encodes CASSRSGSSGNTIYF.

The chain employs TRBV6-8 and TRBJ1-1; D call uncertain. The CDR3 runs 11 residues. CDR1 and CDR2 from the germline V gene are MNHGY and SAAAGT. The V and J ends lost 8 bases and 6 bases respectively, with 10 bases between them. The CDR3 region is CASVSGSEAFF. The CDR3 coding sequence is TGTGCCAGCGTCAGTGGCTCTGAAGCTTTCTTT.

This clonotype was detected ten times or more. The rearrangement links TRBV6-1 to TRBJ1-1; D is unclear. Germline CDR1 MNHNS, CDR2 SASEGT. The V gene lost 2 bases and the J gene lost 1 base, with 2 bases spanning the gap. The CDR3 loop spans 12 amino acids. For the CDR3, the DNA is TGTGCCAGCAGTGAATGGAACACTGAAGCTTTCTTT. The encoded protein is CASSEWNTEAFF.

This clonotype was seen a handful of times. The CDR3 region has the DNA TGTGCCCTAGGGACCTGGGGCGGGGAGCTGTTTTTT. This codes for CALGTWGGELFF. The chain is built from TRBV12-3 or TRBV12-4 and TRBJ2-2; either TRBD1 or TRBD2 may fit D (5 bases each). This CDR3 region has 12 residues. Trimming stripped 11 bases from V and 7 bases from J, with 14 bases between.

This clonotype has more than one count but fewer than ten. The chain joins TRBV7-2 to TRBJ2-7, with TRBD1 matching 12 bases. Looked up from germline, CDR1 is SGHTA and CDR2 is FQGNSA. Trimming cost V 3 bases and J 4 bases; bases outside gene matches: 7. The CDR3 extends over 16 amino acids. CDR3 nucleotide sequence: TGTGCCAGCAGCTTGTCGGGACAGGGGGCGGAGTACGAGCAGTACTTC. It encodes CASSLSGQGAEYEQYF.

This chain connects TRBV7-9 to TRBJ2-1, with 11 bases that match TRBD2. The trim removed 1 base at V and 0 bases at J, leaving 11 bases unmatched. The CDR3 consists of 20 residues. The germline V gene has CDR1 SEHNR and CDR2 FQNEAQ (reference sequence). CDR3 sequence: CASSLVVLAGGESSYNEQFF. The CDR3 DNA sequence: TGTGCCAGCAGCTTAGTGGTGCTAGCGGGGGGCGAAAGCTCCTACAATGAGCAGTTCTTC.

The J gene is TRBJ1-6, the V gene TRBV27; D is uncertain. The CDR3 loop spans 13 amino acids. Trimming cost V 5 bases and J 9 bases, with 11 bases left between them. Germline V lookup: CDR1 MNHEY, CDR2 SMNVEV (reference sequence). The DNA of the CDR3 is TGTGCCAGCAGTACCCTAGGAATTTCACCCCTCCACTTT. Translated: CASSTLGISPLHF.

This clonotype was seen many times. The chain combines TRBV27 with TRBJ1-6, with a possible D match to TRBD1 (6 bases). CDR3 size: 14 residues. The germline V gene encodes CDR1 MNHEY and CDR2 SMNVEV (reference sequence). V dropped 6 bases and J dropped 7 bases, with 13 bases sitting between them. The CDR3 nucleotides are TGTGCCAGCAGCGCAACAGGGTACAATTCACCCCTCCACTTT. Amino acid sequence: CASSATGYNSPLHF.

The rearrangement links TRBV27 to TRBJ2-7; D may be TRBD2 (6 bases). The CDR3 runs 13 residues. With 5 bases removed from V and 2 bases from J, the gap between germline ends came to 10 bases. CDR1 MNHEY and CDR2 SMNVEV come from the germline V gene (reference sequence). This CDR3 is CASSTGSTYEQYF. CDR3 bases: TGTGCCAGCAGTACCGGGAGTACCTACGAGCAGTACTTC.

This clonotype turned up a few times. V usage is TRBV28 and J usage is TRBJ1-5, with 10 nucleotides matching TRBD1. CDR3 length: 15 residues. V shed 5 bases, J shed 5 bases, and the junction held 6 bases outside the gene matches. The germline V gene has CDR1 MDHEN and CDR2 SYDVKM. DNA for the CDR3: TGTGCCAGCAGTGGGGGACAGGGGATACATCAGCCCCAGCATTTT. Encoded protein: CASSGGQGIHQPQHF.

The chain carries TRBV15 and TRBJ2-1; D remains ambiguous. Germline V gives CDR1 LNHNV, CDR2 YYDKDF (reference sequence). This CDR3 has 16 amino acids. V lost 0 bases and J lost 4, with 13 bases in between. The CDR3 DNA follows: TGTGCCACCAGCAGAGAGAGGCAGTTGGGGTACAATGAGCAGTTCTTC. Translation: CATSRERQLGYNEQFF.

The chain's CDR3 is CASSPRLAFNEQFF. Written as DNA, the CDR3 is TGTGCCAGCAGTCCCCGACTAGCCTTCAATGAGCAGTTCTTC. The chain combines TRBV27 with TRBJ2-1; 7 nucleotides agree with TRBD2. Germline V lookup: CDR1 MNHEY, CDR2 SMNVEV (reference sequence). J gave up 6 bases and V 5 bases, and 7 bases lay outside the gene matches. The CDR3 has 14 residues.

Only a few counts were recorded for this clonotype. The rearrangement uses TRBV2 and TRBJ2-1; no firm D call. The germline CDR1 and CDR2 sequences are SNHLY and FYNNEI. This CDR3 contains 17 residues. V dropped 0 bases and J dropped 2 bases, with 14 bases sitting between them. CDR3 in DNA: TGTGCCAGCAGTGAAGCGCTTGGCAGTCCTACCTACAATGAGCAGTTCTTC. Translating gives CASSEALGSPTYNEQFF.

The J gene is TRBJ1-5, the V gene TRBV7-9; TRBD1 agrees at 8 bases. V was clipped by 5 bases and J by 7 bases; unmatched bases: 7. This CDR3 has 14 residues. Germline V lookup: CDR1 SEHNR, CDR2 FQNEAQ (reference sequence). The CDR3 reads CASSPGQGLQPQHF. The CDR3, as DNA: TGTGCCAGCAGCCCCGGACAGGGTTTGCAGCCCCAGCATTTT.

This clonotype was seen more than once but under ten times. This chain connects TRBV7-9 to TRBJ1-2; 8 nucleotides agree with TRBD1. Germline lookup yields CDR1 SEHNR and CDR2 FQNEAQ (reference sequence). With 5 bases clipped from V and 1 base from J, the junction kept 6 bases outside the gene matches. The CDR3 spans 15 residues. CDR3 region: CASSLTGGVNYGYTF. CDR3 coding DNA: TGTGCCAGCAGCCTTACAGGGGGTGTTAACTATGGCTACACCTTC.

The CDR3 nucleotides are TGTGCCAGCACCGGACAGGGGGCGGATTATGAGCAGTTCTTC. Its translation is CASTGQGADYEQFF. This rearrangement joins TRBV5-4 to TRBJ2-1; the match to TRBD1 covers 11 bases. The CDR3 length is 14 residues. V shed 6 bases, J shed 8 bases, and the junction held 7 bases outside the gene matches. The V gene's germline CDR1 is SGHNT and CDR2 YYREEE (reference sequence).

The chain joins TRBV5-6 to TRBJ2-2; D is ambiguous. The CDR3 extends over 13 amino acids. The germline V gene has CDR1 SGHDT and CDR2 YYEEEE. Trimming removed 4 bases at V and 7 bases at J, with 11 bases between. CDR3 bases: TGTGCCAGCAGCCCCCTTAACGGCGGGGAGCTGTTTTTT. Protein product: CASSPLNGGELFF.

This clonotype was recorded a few times. The chain uses TRBV7-2 and TRBJ1-1; D is possibly TRBD1 (5 bases). Germline loops: CDR1 SGHTA, CDR2 FQGNSA. This CDR3 comprises 12 residues. Trimming removed 5 bases at V and 9 bases at J, with 13 bases between. The CDR3 reads CASSLPDRQAFF. As DNA, the CDR3 is TGTGCCAGCAGCCTCCCTGACAGACAAGCTTTCTTT. Variable domain in full (rest from reference TRBV7-2 and TRBJ1-1): GAGVSQSPSNKVTEKGKDVELRCDPISGHTALYWYRQSLGQGLEFLIYFQGNSAPDKSGLPSDRFSAERTGGSVSTLTIQRTQQEDSAVYLCASSLPDRQAFFGQGTRLTVV.

This sequence joins TRBV4-1 and TRBJ2-5, with 8 bases matching TRBD2. This CDR3 is 15 amino acids long. CDR1 MGHRA and CDR2 YSYEKL come from the germline V gene. V shed 1 base and J 5 bases; nucleotides not matched to a gene: 6. The CDR3 DNA follows: TGCGCCAGCAGCCAAGGGTTAGCGGGGTTGGAGACCCAGTACTTC. The encoded protein is CASSQGLAGLETQYF.

This chain links TRBV2 with TRBJ1-3; D is possibly TRBD1 (5 bases). The V gene's germline CDR1 is SNHLY and CDR2 FYNNEI. The CDR3 extends over 15 amino acids. With 3 bases removed from V and 7 bases from J, the gap between germline ends came to 16 bases. CDR3: CASSEIGGVPNTIYF. The CDR3 coding sequence is TGTGCCAGCAGTGAGATCGGGGGAGTTCCGAACACCATATATTTT.

The genes are TRBV7-2 and TRBJ1-1; TRBD1 matches 10 bases. V lost 4 bases, J lost 8 bases, and 7 bases stayed unmatched. The CDR3 covers 14 residues. Germline values: CDR1 SGHTA, CDR2 FQGNSA. CDR3 DNA: TGTGCCAGCAGCTCTACCTGGACAGGGGGAGAAGCTTTCTTT. Amino acids: CASSSTWTGGEAFF.